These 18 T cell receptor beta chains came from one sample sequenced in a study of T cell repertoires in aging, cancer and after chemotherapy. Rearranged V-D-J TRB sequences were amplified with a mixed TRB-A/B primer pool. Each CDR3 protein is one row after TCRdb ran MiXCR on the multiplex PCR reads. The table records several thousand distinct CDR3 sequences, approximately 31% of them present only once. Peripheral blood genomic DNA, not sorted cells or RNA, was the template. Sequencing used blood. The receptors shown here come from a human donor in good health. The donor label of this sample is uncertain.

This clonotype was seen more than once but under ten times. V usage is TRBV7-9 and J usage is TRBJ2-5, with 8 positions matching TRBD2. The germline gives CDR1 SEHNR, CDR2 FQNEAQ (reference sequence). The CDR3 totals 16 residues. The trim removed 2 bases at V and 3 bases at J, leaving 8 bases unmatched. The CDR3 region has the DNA TGTGCCAGCAGCTTAAGTCATACTAGCGGCAAAGAGACCCAGTACTTC. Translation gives CASSLSHTSGKETQYF.

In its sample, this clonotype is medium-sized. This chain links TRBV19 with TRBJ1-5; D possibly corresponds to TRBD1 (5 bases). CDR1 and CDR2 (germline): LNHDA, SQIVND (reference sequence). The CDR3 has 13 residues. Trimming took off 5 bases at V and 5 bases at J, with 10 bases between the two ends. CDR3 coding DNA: TGTGCCAGTAGTCAGGGTTACGATCAGCCCCAGCATTTT. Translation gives CASSQGYDQPQHF.

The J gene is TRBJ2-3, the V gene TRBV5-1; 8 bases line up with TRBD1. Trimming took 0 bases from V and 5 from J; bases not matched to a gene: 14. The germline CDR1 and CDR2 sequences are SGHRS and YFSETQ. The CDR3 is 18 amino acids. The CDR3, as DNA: TGCGCCAGCAGCTTGGGCTTTGGGGTGGACAGGGTGGAAGATACGCAGTATTTT. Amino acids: CASSLGFGVDRVEDTQYF.

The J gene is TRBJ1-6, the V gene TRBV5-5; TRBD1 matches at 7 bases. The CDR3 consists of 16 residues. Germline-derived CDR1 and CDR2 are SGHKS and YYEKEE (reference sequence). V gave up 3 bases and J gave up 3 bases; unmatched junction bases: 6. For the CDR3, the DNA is TGTGCCAGCAGCTCGACAGGGCCTTACTATAATTCACCCCTCCACTTT. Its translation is CASSSTGPYYNSPLHF.

Here the CDR3 reads CASERTENTEAFF. The CDR3 region has the DNA TGTGCCAGTGAGAGGACGGAGAACACTGAAGCTTTCTTT. The genes are TRBV6-5 and TRBJ1-1; D gene ambiguous. The V gene lost 9 bases and the J gene lost 1 base, with 12 bases spanning the gap. CDR1 and CDR2 from the germline V gene are MNHEY and SVGAGI. CDR3 length: 13 amino acids.

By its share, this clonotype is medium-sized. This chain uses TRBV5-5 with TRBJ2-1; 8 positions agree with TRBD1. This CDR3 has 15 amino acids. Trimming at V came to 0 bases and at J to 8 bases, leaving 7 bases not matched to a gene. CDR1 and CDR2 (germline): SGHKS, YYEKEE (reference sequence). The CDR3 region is CASSLARTGRDEQFF. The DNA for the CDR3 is TGTGCCAGCAGCTTGGCCAGGACAGGGCGAGATGAGCAGTTCTTC.

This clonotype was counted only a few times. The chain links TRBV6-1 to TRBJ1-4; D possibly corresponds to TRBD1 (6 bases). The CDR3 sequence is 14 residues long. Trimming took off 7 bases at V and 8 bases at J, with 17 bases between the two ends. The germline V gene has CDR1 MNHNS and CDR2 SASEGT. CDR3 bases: TGTGCCAGCAAGGCAGGGGAGCTATGGGAAAAACTGTTTTTT. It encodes CASKAGELWEKLFF.

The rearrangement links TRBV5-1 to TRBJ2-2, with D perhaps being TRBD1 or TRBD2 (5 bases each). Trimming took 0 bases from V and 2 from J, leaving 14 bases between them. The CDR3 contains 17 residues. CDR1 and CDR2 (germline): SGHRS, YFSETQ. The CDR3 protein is CASSLGLGTINTGELFF. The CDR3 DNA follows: TGCGCCAGCAGCTTGGGACTCGGGACGATTAACACCGGGGAGCTGTTTTTT.

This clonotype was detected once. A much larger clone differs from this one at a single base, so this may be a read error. CDR3 in DNA: TGCAGCGTAGCTTCCAGGTGGAATGGCTACACCTTC. The encoded protein is CSVASRWNGYTF. This chain connects TRBV29-1 to TRBJ1-2; D is unclear. Trimming cost V 6 bases and J 6 bases, with 14 bases left between them. The CDR3 is made up of 12 amino acids. Germline V gives CDR1 SQVTM, CDR2 ANQGSEA.

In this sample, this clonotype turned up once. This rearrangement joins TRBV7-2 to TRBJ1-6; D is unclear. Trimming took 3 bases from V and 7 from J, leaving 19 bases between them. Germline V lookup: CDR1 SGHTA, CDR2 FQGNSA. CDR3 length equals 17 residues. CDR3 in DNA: TGTGCCAGCAGCTTGTGGACCCTGAGGTTGCGGAATTCACCCCTCCACTTT. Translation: CASSLWTLRLRNSPLHF.

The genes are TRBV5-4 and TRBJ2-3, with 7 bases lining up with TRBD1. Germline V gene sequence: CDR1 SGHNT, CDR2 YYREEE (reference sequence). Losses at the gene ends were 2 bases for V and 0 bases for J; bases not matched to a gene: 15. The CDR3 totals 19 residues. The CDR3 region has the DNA TGTGCCAGCAGCTTAAGTCCTCGGGTAACAGGGGTAAGCACAGATACGCAGTATTTT. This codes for CASSLSPRVTGVSTDTQYF.

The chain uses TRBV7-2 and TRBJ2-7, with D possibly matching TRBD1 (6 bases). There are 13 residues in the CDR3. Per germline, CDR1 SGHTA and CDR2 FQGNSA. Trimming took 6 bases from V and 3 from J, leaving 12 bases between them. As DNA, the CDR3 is TGTGCCAGCAGTTGGGGACACCGCTACGAGCAGTACTTC. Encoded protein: CASSWGHRYEQYF.

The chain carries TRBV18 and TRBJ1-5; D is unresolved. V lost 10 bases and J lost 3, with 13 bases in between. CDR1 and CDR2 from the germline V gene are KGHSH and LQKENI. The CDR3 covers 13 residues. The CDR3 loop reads CATRDTLNQPQHF. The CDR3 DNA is TGTGCCACCCGAGACACCCTCAATCAGCCCCAGCATTTT.

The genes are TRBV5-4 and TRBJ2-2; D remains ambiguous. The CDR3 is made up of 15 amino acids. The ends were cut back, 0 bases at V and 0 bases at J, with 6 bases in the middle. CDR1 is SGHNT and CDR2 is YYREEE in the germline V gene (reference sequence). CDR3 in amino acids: CASSLGLSNTGELFF. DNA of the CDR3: TGTGCCAGCAGCTTGGGGCTTTCGAACACCGGGGAGCTGTTTTTT.

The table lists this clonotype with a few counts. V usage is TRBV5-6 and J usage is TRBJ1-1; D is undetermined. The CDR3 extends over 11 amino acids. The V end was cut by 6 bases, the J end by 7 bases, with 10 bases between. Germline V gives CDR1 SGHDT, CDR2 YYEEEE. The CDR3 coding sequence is TGTGCCAGCAACCGAGGAGGTGAAGCTTTCTTT. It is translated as CASNRGGEAFF.

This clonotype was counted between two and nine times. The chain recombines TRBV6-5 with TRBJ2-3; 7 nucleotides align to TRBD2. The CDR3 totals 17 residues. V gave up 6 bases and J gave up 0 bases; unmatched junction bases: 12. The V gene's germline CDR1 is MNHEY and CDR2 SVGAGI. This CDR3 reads CASRSLAGGYSTDTQYF. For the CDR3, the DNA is TGTGCCAGCAGATCCTTAGCGGGCGGATATAGCACAGATACGCAGTATTTT.

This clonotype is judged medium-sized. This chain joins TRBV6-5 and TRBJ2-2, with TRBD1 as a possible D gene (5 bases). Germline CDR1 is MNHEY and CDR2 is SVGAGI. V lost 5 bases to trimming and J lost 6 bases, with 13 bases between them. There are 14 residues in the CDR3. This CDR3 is CASSLQGWAGELFF. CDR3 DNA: TGTGCCAGCAGTCTCCAGGGATGGGCCGGGGAGCTGTTTTTT.

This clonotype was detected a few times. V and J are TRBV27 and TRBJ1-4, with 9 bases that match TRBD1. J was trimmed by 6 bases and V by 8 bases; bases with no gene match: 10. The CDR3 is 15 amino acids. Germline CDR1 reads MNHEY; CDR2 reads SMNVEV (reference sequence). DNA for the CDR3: TGTGCCAGCGGGCAGGACAGGGGTCGTTATGAAAAACTGTTTTTT. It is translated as CASGQDRGRYEKLFF.